This entry lists 9 T cell receptor beta chains sequenced from one sample in a study of cytomegalovirus exposure and HLA in healthy donors. The PCR employed 60 Vbeta primers together with 13 Jbeta primers. TCRdb keeps only in-frame clones here, not all; method: immunoSEQ multiplex PCR. This table holds 55,000 to 65,000 clones, just under 75% found once. The specimen sequenced was PBMCs. These receptor sequences come from a man in his thirties or forties in good health and CMV-seropositive.

The chain joins TRBV7-2 to TRBJ2-7; 7 bases line up with TRBD2. With V trimmed by 7 bases and J by 2 bases, 8 bases remained unmatched. CDR1 is SGHTA and CDR2 is FQGNSA in the germline V gene. This CDR3 spans 14 amino acids. CDR3 in amino acids: CASNPSGLPYEQYF. CDR3 DNA: TGTGCCAGCAACCCTAGCGGCTTACCCTACGAGCAGTACTTC.

V is TRBV18 and J is TRBJ1-1, with 11 bases matching TRBD1. With V trimmed by 3 bases and J by 4 bases, 10 bases remained unmatched. This CDR3 is built from 17 residues. Germline CDR1 is KGHSH and CDR2 is LQKENI. CDR3 in DNA: TGTGCCAGCTCACCTGGGACAGGGGGTGCGCGAGGCACTGAAGCTTTCTTT. Protein sequence: CASSPGTGGARGTEAFF.

The chain uses TRBV23-1 and TRBJ1-1; TRBD1 matches 7 bases. TRBV23-1 is designated an ORF whose function remains uncertain. The CDR3 has 16 residues. Germline trimming cut 2 bases from V and 6 bases from J; bases unmatched to any gene: 12. This chain's CDR3 is CASSQPGQVARSEAFF. The CDR3 coding sequence is TGCGCCAGCAGTCAACCAGGACAGGTTGCGCGTTCTGAAGCTTTCTTT.

This clone was seen more than once but under ten times. The chain joins TRBV6-5 to TRBJ1-5; D uncertain. V was cut by 6 bases and J by 0 bases, with 6 bases left in between. This CDR3 contains 13 residues. CDR1 and CDR2 from the germline V gene are MNHEY and SVGAGI. CDR3 region: CASRFNSNQPQHF. CDR3 nucleotides: TGTGCCAGCAGATTTAATAGCAATCAGCCCCAGCATTTT.

The chain combines TRBV7-9 with TRBJ1-2, with 7 bases that match TRBD1. This CDR3 is built from 13 residues. CDR1 is SEHNR and CDR2 is FQNEAQ in the germline V gene (reference sequence). After removal of 3 bases from V and 6 bases from J, the junction contained 4 bases not matched to a gene. The CDR3 DNA sequence: TGTGCCAGCAGCTTGTTGCAGGGGGATGGCTACACCTTC. Its protein product is CASSLLQGDGYTF.

The V gene is TRBV7-2, the J gene TRBJ2-3; D might be TRBD1 (6 bases). Germline assignment: CDR1 SGHTA and CDR2 FQGNSA. The CDR3 consists of 14 residues. V lost 4 bases and J 4 bases, leaving 12 bases between the germline ends. The CDR3 is CASSSQGTADTQYF. As DNA, the CDR3 is TGTGCCAGCAGCTCCCAGGGGACGGCAGATACGCAGTATTTT.

J is TRBJ1-2 and V is TRBV9, with 7 bases matching TRBD1. V was pared by 2 bases and J by 4 bases, with 5 bases of the junction left unmatched. This CDR3 region has 14 residues. Germline V gene sequence: CDR1 SGDLS, CDR2 YYNGEE. CDR3 loop: CASSVDRDGYGYTF. The DNA of the CDR3 is TGTGCCAGCAGCGTCGACAGGGATGGCTATGGCTACACCTTC.

This sequence joins TRBV15 and TRBJ1-5, with D possibly TRBD1 on 6 matching bases. The CDR3 is 14 amino acids. Germline-derived CDR1 and CDR2 are LNHNV and YYDKDF (reference sequence). Trimming removed 4 bases at V and 1 base at J, with 8 bases between. Written as DNA, the CDR3 is TGTGCCACCAGCATGGGGGCAAGCAATCAGCCCCAGCATTTT. Encoded protein: CATSMGASNQPQHF.

The chain recombines TRBV14 with TRBJ2-3, with D possibly matching TRBD2 (5 bases). Germline V gene data show CDR1 as SGHDN and CDR2 as FVKESK. Trimming took 1 base from V and 9 from J, leaving 8 bases between them. The CDR3 runs 12 residues. The DNA of the CDR3 is TGTGCCAGCAGCCAAGCGAGGGTAACGCAGTATTTT. Its translation: CASSQARVTQYF.